This entry lists 6 T cell receptor beta chains sequenced from one sample in a study of cytomegalovirus exposure and HLA in healthy donors. Both 60 Vbeta primers and 13 Jbeta primers went into the PCR. The assay was immunoSEQ multiplex PCR, and TCRdb's table has in-frame clones only and misses some. The sample yields 100,000 or so clones, less than 80% seen once. The sequenced sample was PBMCs. These receptors were collected from a man aged 25 to 40 in good health and CMV-seronegative.

The CDR3 region has the DNA TGTGCCAGCAGTTTGGCTAGCGGGACGTATCAAGAGACCCAGTACTTC. It codes for CASSLASGTYQETQYF. The chain joins TRBV6-5 to TRBJ2-5; 9 positions agree with TRBD2. The V and J ends lost 4 bases and 2 bases, in that order; junction bases with no gene match: 8. Germline CDR1 is MNHEY and CDR2 is SVGAGI. CDR3 size: 16 residues.

CDR3 protein: CASSQEGGFGADTQYF. The CDR3 region has the DNA TGCGCCAGCAGCCAAGAGGGAGGGTTTGGAGCAGATACGCAGTATTTT. The chain uses TRBV4-1 and TRBJ2-3; TRBD2 aligns across 7 bases. J lost 4 bases, V lost 0 bases, and 7 bases had no gene match. CDR3 length: 16 amino acids. Per germline, CDR1 MGHRA and CDR2 YSYEKL.

This chain uses TRBV5-4 with TRBJ2-5; 10 bases are a match to TRBD2. This CDR3 region has 14 residues. CDR1 is SGHNT, CDR2 YYREEE, per germline (reference sequence). The junction had 0 bases not matched to a gene; V was cut back by 0 bases and J by 4 bases. The DNA of the CDR3 is TGTGCCAGCAGCTTGGGACTAGCGGGAGAGACCCAGTACTTC. It specifies CASSLGLAGETQYF.

The genes are TRBV18 and TRBJ1-2; TRBD1 matches 7 bases. The J segment lost 5 bases and the V segment lost 2 bases, leaving 5 bases of the junction unmatched. Germline V gene lookup returns CDR1 KGHSH and CDR2 LQKENI. The CDR3 extends over 14 amino acids. The CDR3 sequence is CASSPSTGEYGYTF. Here the CDR3 DNA reads TGTGCCAGCTCACCAAGTACAGGGGAATATGGCTACACCTTC.

The chain combines TRBV7-2 with TRBJ2-1; D gene uncertain. Trimming cost V 2 bases and J 8 bases, with 7 bases left between them. This CDR3 region has 12 residues. Germline V gives CDR1 SGHTA, CDR2 FQGNSA. The CDR3 region has the DNA TGTGCCAGCAGCTTAACTCTCTATGAGCAGTTCTTC. It is translated as CASSLTLYEQFF. The whole variable domain, filled in from reference TRBV7-2 and TRBJ2-1, reads GAGVSQSPSNKVTEKGKDVELRCDPISGHTALYWYRQSLGQGLEFLIYFQGNSAPDKSGLPSDRFSAERTGGSVSTLTIQRTQQEDSAVYLCASSLTLYEQFFGPGTRLTVL.

This chain links TRBV7-8 with TRBJ1-1; D is possibly TRBD1 (6 bases). V gave up 8 bases and J gave up 5 bases, with 15 bases separating them. CDR1 is SGHVS, CDR2 FQNEAQ, per germline. This CDR3 is 13 amino acids long. The CDR3 bases are TGTGCCAGCGGACAGACGCTTAGAACTGAAGCTTTCTTT. Translated, it gives CASGQTLRTEAFF.